This is a list of T cell receptor beta chains from one sample in a study of T cell responses to AZD1222 COVID-19 vaccine. Clones were read by immunoSEQ multiplex PCR, and TCRdb kept only the in-frame ones, dropping some. This sample carries about 120,000 clones, 80% to 90% of them seen once, and the ten largest clones take around 3.9%. The sequences come from peripheral blood, collected on day 0 of MenACWY control vaccination. These receptors all come from an adult in good health. Each CDR3 is given with its conserved first and last residue. D genes are given only for firm matches. Clone sizes are given selectively: once, few, many, or a class where the clone is expanded.

j_gene	abundance	d_gene	v_gene	CDR3nt	CDR3aa
TRBJ1-1	NA	TRBD1	TRBV18	TGTGCCAGCTCACGGGACAGAGTGAACACTGAAGCTTTCTTT	CASSRDRVNTEAFF
TRBJ1-5	NA	NA	TRBV7-3	TGTGCCAGCAGCGGGTCATGGGGGCAGCCCCAGCATTTT	CASSGSWGQPQHF
TRBJ1-1	NA	NA	TRBV28	TGTGCCAGCAGCAGGACAGTGAACACTGAAGCTTTCTTT	CASSRTVNTEAFF
TRBJ2-4	once	NA	TRBV7-8	TGTGCCAGCAGCTTAAGTGAATCCTCAGCCGCCAAAAACATTCAGTACTTC	CASSLSESSAAKNIQYF
TRBJ2-5	NA	NA	TRBV5-4	TGTGCCAGCAGCGATGGGACTTTTACAAGAGAGCCCCAGTACTTC	CASSDGTFTREPQYF
TRBJ2-2	NA	NA	TRBV6-5	TGTGCCAGCAGCCAGAATGGGGCCGGTGACGGGGAGCTGTTTTTT	CASSQNGAGDGELFF
TRBJ2-3	NA	NA	TRBV7-2	TGTGCCAGCAGCTTAGGGGTATTCGATACGCAGTATTTT	CASSLGVFDTQYF
TRBJ1-5	few	NA	TRBV19	TGTGCCAGTAGTATAGTTGGGGAAGGGGGCAATCAGCCCCAGCATTTT	CASSIVGEGGNQPQHF
TRBJ1-1	once	NA	TRBV18	TGTGCCAGCTCACCATGGGGGACACTGAACACTGAAGCTTTCTTT	CASSPWGTLNTEAFF
TRBJ2-2	NA	TRBD1	TRBV5-1	TGCGCCAGCAGCTTGACACAGGGGGCGATCGGGGAGCTGTTTTTT	CASSLTQGAIGELFF
TRBJ1-2	NA	TRBD1	TRBV13	TGTGCCAGCAGCTACCGTGGGCCGGGACAGGGAGATGGCTACACCTTC	CASSYRGPGQGDGYTF
TRBJ1-2	NA	TRBD1	TRBV2	TGTGCCAGCAGGGAACAGGGGCTGGCTAACTATGGCTACACCTTC	CASREQGLANYGYTF
TRBJ2-7	NA	NA	TRBV9	TGTGCCAGCAGCGTGGGGGCAATCAACGAGCAGTACTTC	CASSVGAINEQYF
TRBJ1-2	NA	NA	TRBV5-4	TGTGCCAGCAGCTCCTCCAGGCAGGCGGACTATGGCTACACCTTC	CASSSSRQADYGYTF
TRBJ1-3	NA	NA	TRBV6-5	TGTGCCAGCAGTTACAGATGGAGGGGCTCTGGAAACACCATATATTTT	CASSYRWRGSGNTIYF
TRBJ1-4	NA	TRBD1	TRBV3-1/TRBV3-2	TGTGCCAGCAGCCAAGGGGGGACAGGCGATCTCGCAAGGGAAGAAAAACTGTTTTTT	CASSQGGTGDLAREEKLFF
TRBJ2-4	NA	NA	TRBV19	TGTGCCAGTAGTTTCTCCGGGGACATTCAGTACTTC	CASSFSGDIQYF
TRBJ2-6	NA	NA	TRBV4-1	TGCGCCAGCAGCCAAGATAACAGGGCGACCGGGGCCAACGTCCTGACTTTC	CASSQDNRATGANVLTF
TRBJ1-5	NA	NA	TRBV10-1	TGCGCCACCAACCGGGCTAACAGGGTAATGCGCAATCAGCCCCAGCATTTT	CATNRANRVMRNQPQHF
TRBJ1-1	NA	NA	TRBV27	TGTGCCAGCAGAGAACAGGGGAACACTGAAGCTTTCTTT	CASREQGNTEAFF
TRBJ2-7	NA	TRBD2	TRBV3-1/TRBV3-2	TGTGCCAGCAGCCAAGGTACTAGCGTGGTCTACGAGCAGTACTTC	CASSQGTSVVYEQYF
TRBJ1-6	NA	NA	TRBV4-3	TGCGCCAGCAGCCAAGATACGGGGACGGATTCACCCCTCCACTTT	CASSQDTGTDSPLHF
TRBJ1-2	NA	TRBD1	TRBV18	TGTGCCAGCTCACTAACCGGGACAGGGGGCGCAGAGGGCTACACCTTC	CASSLTGTGGAEGYTF
TRBJ1-3	NA	TRBD1	TRBV15	TGTGCCACCAGCAGAGGACAGGGCTTCGGCTCTGGAAACACCATATATTTT	CATSRGQGFGSGNTIYF
TRBJ2-1	NA	NA	TRBV25-1	TGTGCCAGCAGTGAGGATAGGGGGACGGGTTCCTACAATGAGCAGTTCTTC	CASSEDRGTGSYNEQFF
TRBJ2-3	NA	TRBD2	TRBV7-9	TGTGCCAGCAGCTTCAGCGGGGGCGCAGATACGCAGTATTTT	CASSFSGGADTQYF
TRBJ2-3	NA	NA	TRBV5-5	TGTGCCAGCAGCTTGGGGGCTAGCGTAATAACAGATACGCAGTATTTT	CASSLGASVITDTQYF
TRBJ2-3	once	NA	TRBV10-3	TGTGCCACCGGGCACGGGCAAACAGATACGCAGTATTTT	CATGHGQTDTQYF
TRBJ2-7	few	TRBD1	TRBV6-5	TGTGCCAGCAGACACGGGACAGGGCAGTACTTC	CASRHGTGQYF
TRBJ1-2	once	NA	TRBV19	TGTGCCAGTAGTACAGGGTATATTAGCTACACCTTC	CASSTGYISYTF
TRBJ2-7	few	TRBD2	TRBV7-2	TGTGCCACCCGCTCAGGTTCTAGCGGGGGTTACGAGCAGTACTTC	CATRSGSSGGYEQYF
TRBJ1-5	NA	NA	TRBV28	TGTGCCAGCAGTTTACCCGACGGGCAGCGGTATCAGCCCCAGCATTTT	CASSLPDGQRYQPQHF
TRBJ2-3	NA	TRBD1	TRBV5-1	TGCGCCAGCAGCTCGAACCTCGGAGGGGACAGGGGTTCAGATACGCAGTATTTT	CASSSNLGGDRGSDTQYF
TRBJ1-3	NA	NA	TRBV4-2	TGTGCCAGCAGCCCGAGCCCCACTTTCGGGGGCACCATATATTTT	CASSPSPTFGGTIYF
TRBJ1-2	NA	NA	TRBV5-8	TGTGCCAGCAGCCCCAGGGGCAACTATGGCTACACCTTC	CASSPRGNYGYTF
TRBJ2-7	many	NA	TRBV29-1	TGCAGCGTTGAAAGGGCGGGCGGTGAATACGAGCAGTACTTC	CSVERAGGEYEQYF
TRBJ2-3	NA	TRBD1	TRBV7-3	TGTGCCAGCAGCTTGACAGGGTCAGATACGCAGTATTTT	CASSLTGSDTQYF
TRBJ1-2	NA	NA	TRBV5-1	TGCGCCAGCAGCGGAGAGACGGGAAACTATGGCTACACCTTC	CASSGETGNYGYTF
TRBJ2-7	NA	NA	TRBV6-6	TGTGCCAGCAGGGATCAGGGGGGCTACGAGCAGTACTTC	CASRDQGGYEQYF
TRBJ1-1	once	NA	TRBV4-3	TGCGCCAGCAGCCGCCAGGCGCGGAACACTGAAGCTTTCTTT	CASSRQARNTEAFF
TRBJ1-1	NA	TRBD1	TRBV10-3	TGTGCCATCAGTGAGACCCCCCCGACAGGGATGGTGGGGGACACTGAAGCTTTCTTT	CAISETPPTGMVGDTEAFF
TRBJ2-3	NA	TRBD2	TRBV7-8	TGTGCCAGCACCTCCGGGATACAAGCGGGGGGGTCAGATACGCAGTATTTT	CASTSGIQAGGSDTQYF
TRBJ2-1	once	TRBD2	TRBV6-1	TGTGCCAGCAGAGAACCGGGACTAGCGGGGGCGAGCTCCTACAATGAGCAGTTCTTC	CASREPGLAGASSYNEQFF
TRBJ2-7	NA	NA	TRBV6-6	TGTGCCAGCACCAACACCGGTCGTACCTACGAGCAGTACTTC	CASTNTGRTYEQYF
TRBJ2-7	once	NA	TRBV4-1	TGCGCCAGCAGCCAAGATCAGTTCCAGGTCTACGAGCAGTACTTC	CASSQDQFQVYEQYF
TRBJ1-3	NA	NA	TRBV5-4	TGTGCCAGCAGCCCGGCCTCTGGAAACACCATATATTTT	CASSPASGNTIYF
TRBJ2-3	NA	TRBD1	TRBV11-2	TGTGCCAGCAGCTTAGTGGTTCTAGGGACAGGGAACACAGATACGCAGTATTTT	CASSLVVLGTGNTDTQYF
TRBJ2-2	NA	TRBD1	TRBV2	TGTGCCAGCAGCCGGGACAGGAACACCGGGGAGCTGTTTTTT	CASSRDRNTGELFF
TRBJ2-1	NA	TRBD2	TRBV15	TGTGCCACCAGCAGACCTAGCGGGGGGACCTACAATGAGCAGTTCTTC	CATSRPSGGTYNEQFF
TRBJ1-3	NA	TRBD1	TRBV28	TGTGCCAGCACCACCGCGGACAGGGGGCTAGGAAACACCATATATTTT	CASTTADRGLGNTIYF
TRBJ1-5	NA	NA	TRBV9	TGTGCCAGCAGCGTAGGGACATCTAGCAATCAGCCCCAGCATTTT	CASSVGTSSNQPQHF
TRBJ2-7	NA	TRBD1	TRBV12-3/TRBV12-4	TGTGCCAGTACAGGGGGGAGCCCCTACGAGCAGTACTTC	CASTGGSPYEQYF
TRBJ2-6	NA	NA	TRBV7-2	TGTGCCAGCAGCTTAGCCGGTCGCAGCTCTGGGGCCAACGTCCTGACTTTC	CASSLAGRSSGANVLTF
TRBJ2-7	NA	NA	TRBV5-6	TGTGCCAGCAGGGGGAGGGGGCGTGGAACTACCTACGAGCAGTACTTC	CASRGRGRGTTYEQYF
TRBJ2-3	NA	NA	TRBV11-2	TGTGCCAGCAGCTTTGGGCCCTCCACAGATACGCAGTATTTT	CASSFGPSTDTQYF
TRBJ1-5	NA	TRBD1	TRBV7-8	TGTGCCAGCAGCTCCATGACAGGGGGCCTTATAGGCAATCAGCCCCAGCATTTT	CASSSMTGGLIGNQPQHF
TRBJ2-3	NA	TRBD2	TRBV9	TGTGCCAGCAGCGTAGTAACAGCGGGGGATAGCACAGATACGCAGTATTTT	CASSVVTAGDSTDTQYF